This T cell receptor beta chain was identified during a study of post-analysis software for immune sequencing data. This clonotype was counted between two and nine times. No antigen is known for it. Findings and caveats of the study: Multiple sclerosis was associated with a significant reduction in normalized Chao1 diversity relative to controls. Relative to controls, patients had about 5 TRBV segments at higher frequency, with TRBV5-6, TRBV5-1 and TRBV20-1 among these.

Libraries were made from TCR beta cDNA, and they carried unique molecular identifiers. The source material, 1 to 10 million T cells, gave rise to 400,000 to 600,000 cDNA molecules. From the PCR reads, TCRdb called clonotypes with MiXCR, one entry per CDR3 protein. The table includes hundreds of thousands of distinct CDR3 sequences, over 35% detected once. This CDR3 is 15 amino acids long. The germline CDR1 and CDR2 sequences are SGHRS and YFSETQ. Trimming at V came to 0 bases and at J to 4 bases, leaving 1 base not matched to a gene. The sequence came from a girl between 10 and 17 years old with multiple sclerosis. Sequencing was done on a sample of blood. The J gene is TRBJ2-7, the V gene TRBV5-1, with 13 bases identical to TRBD2. The CDR3 region is CASSLELAGGYEQYF. The CDR3 DNA reads TGCGCCAGCAGCTTGGAACTAGCGGGAGGGTACGAGCAGTACTTC.